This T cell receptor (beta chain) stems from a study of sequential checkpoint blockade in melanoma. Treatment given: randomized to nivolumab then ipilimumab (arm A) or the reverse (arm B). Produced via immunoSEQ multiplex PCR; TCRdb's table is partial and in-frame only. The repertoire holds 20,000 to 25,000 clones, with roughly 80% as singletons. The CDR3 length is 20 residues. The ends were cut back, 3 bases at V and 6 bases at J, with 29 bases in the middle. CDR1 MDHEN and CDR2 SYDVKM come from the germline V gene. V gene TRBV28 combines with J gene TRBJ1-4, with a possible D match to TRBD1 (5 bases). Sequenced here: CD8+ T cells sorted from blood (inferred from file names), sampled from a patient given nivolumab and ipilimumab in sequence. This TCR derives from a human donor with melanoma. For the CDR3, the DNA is TGTGCCAGCAGTTTTGAAGGCAGGGTCCCTGGGGGAGGTTCACATGAAAAACTGTTTTTT. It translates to CASSFEGRVPGGGSHEKLFF.